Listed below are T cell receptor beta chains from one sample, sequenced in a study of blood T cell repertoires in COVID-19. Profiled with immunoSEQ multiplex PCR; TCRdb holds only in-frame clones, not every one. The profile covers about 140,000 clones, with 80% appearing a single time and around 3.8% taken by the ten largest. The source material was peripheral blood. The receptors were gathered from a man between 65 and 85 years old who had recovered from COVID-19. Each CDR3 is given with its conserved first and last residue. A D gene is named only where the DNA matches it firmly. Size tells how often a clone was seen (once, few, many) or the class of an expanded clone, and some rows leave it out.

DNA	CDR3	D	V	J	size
TGCGCCAGCAGTGCCTCCGGGACAACACAGGATACGCAGTATTTT	CASSASGTTQDTQYF	NA	TRBV10-1	TRBJ2-3	NA
TGCGCCAGCAGCCAAGGACTAGCGGGAGTGGTTGTCACCGGGGAGCTGTTTTTT	CASSQGLAGVVVTGELFF	TRBD2	TRBV4-1	TRBJ2-2	NA
TGTGCCAGCAGCTTAGGAGGGGCAGGAGGAAACAATGAGCAGTTCTTC	CASSLGGAGGNNEQFF	NA	TRBV5-4	TRBJ2-1	NA
TGTGCCAGCGGAGGACAGGGTTTCTACGAGCAGTACTTC	CASGGQGFYEQYF	TRBD1	TRBV6-5	TRBJ2-7	NA
TGTGCCATCAGTGAGAGAGGTAGGGGCGCAGATACGCAGTATTTT	CAISERGRGADTQYF	NA	TRBV10-3	TRBJ2-3	NA
TGTGCCAGTAGGGGGACAGGAACTAACTATGGCTACACCTTC	CASRGTGTNYGYTF	TRBD1	TRBV19	TRBJ1-2	NA
TGTGCCAGCAGCACCGGACTAGCCAGCACAGATACGCAGTATTTT	CASSTGLASTDTQYF	TRBD2	TRBV9	TRBJ2-3	NA
TGTGCCAGCCAAGGGACTAGCGGCTCTGGGGCCAACGTCCTGACTTTC	CASQGTSGSGANVLTF	TRBD2	TRBV18	TRBJ2-6	few
TGCGCCAGCAGTGAGCAGGCAGGGGTAGAGACCCAGTACTTC	CASSEQAGVETQYF	NA	TRBV10-1	TRBJ2-5	NA
TGTGCCGGCACAGGGTTAGAGACCCAGTACTTC	CAGTGLETQYF	NA	TRBV10-3	TRBJ2-5	NA
TGTGCCAGCAAAGCGGGACTAGCAGACGGGGAGCTGTTTTTT	CASKAGLADGELFF	TRBD2	TRBV2	TRBJ2-2	NA
TGCAGTGCAGCGGGTGGCTACGAGCAGTACTTC	CSAAGGYEQYF	NA	TRBV20-1	TRBJ2-7	NA
TGTGCCAGCAGCTTAAGAGGGACTACCAGTGAGCAGTTCTTC	CASSLRGTTSEQFF	TRBD2	TRBV7-2	TRBJ2-1	NA
TGTGCCAGTAGTACCGGGATCCATCAGCCCCAGCATTTT	CASSTGIHQPQHF	NA	TRBV19	TRBJ1-5	NA
TGTGCCAGCAGTGGGGACAGACCCATGAACACTGAAGCTTTCTTT	CASSGDRPMNTEAFF	TRBD1	TRBV6-2/TRBV6-3	TRBJ1-1	NA
TGTGCCAGCAGCTTAATCCTTAACTATGGCTACACCTTC	CASSLILNYGYTF	NA	TRBV7-2	TRBJ1-2	NA
TGTGCCAGCAGCCCTAGGGGACTAGCGGGAGGAACATACAATGAGCAGTTCTTC	CASSPRGLAGGTYNEQFF	TRBD2	TRBV3-1/TRBV3-2	TRBJ2-1	few
TGTGCCAGCCAGGGGGCGAGCTCCTACGAGCAGTACTTC	CASQGASSYEQYF	TRBD1	TRBV3-1/TRBV3-2	TRBJ2-7	NA
TGTGCCAGCAGCTTAGTGGCTGGGGCGCAGTTCTTC	CASSLVAGAQFF	NA	TRBV7-9	TRBJ2-1	NA
TGTGCCAGCAGAAAGACTAGCACGCAAGAGACCCAGTACTTC	CASRKTSTQETQYF	TRBD2	TRBV6-5	TRBJ2-5	NA
TGTGCCACCAGCACACAGGGGCTATCCTACGAGCAGTACTTC	CATSTQGLSYEQYF	TRBD1	TRBV15	TRBJ2-7	NA
TGTGCCAGCAGCCAACATGGACTAGCGGGAGTGTTGAACACCGGGGAGCTGTTTTTT	CASSQHGLAGVLNTGELFF	TRBD2	TRBV3-1/TRBV3-2	TRBJ2-2	once